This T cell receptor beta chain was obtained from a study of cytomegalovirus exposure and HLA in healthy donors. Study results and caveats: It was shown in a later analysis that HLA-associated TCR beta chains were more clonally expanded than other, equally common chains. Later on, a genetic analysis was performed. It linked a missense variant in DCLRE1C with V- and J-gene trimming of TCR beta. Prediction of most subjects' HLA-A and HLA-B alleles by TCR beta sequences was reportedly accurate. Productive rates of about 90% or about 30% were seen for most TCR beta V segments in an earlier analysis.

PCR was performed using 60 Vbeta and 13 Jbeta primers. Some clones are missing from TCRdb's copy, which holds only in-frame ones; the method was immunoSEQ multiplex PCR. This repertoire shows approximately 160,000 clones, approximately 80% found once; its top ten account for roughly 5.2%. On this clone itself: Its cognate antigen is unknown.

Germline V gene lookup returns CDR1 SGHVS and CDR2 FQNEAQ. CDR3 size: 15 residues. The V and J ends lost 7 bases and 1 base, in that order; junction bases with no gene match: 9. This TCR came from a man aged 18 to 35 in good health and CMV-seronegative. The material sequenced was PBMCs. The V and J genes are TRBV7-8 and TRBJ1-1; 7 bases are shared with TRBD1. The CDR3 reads CASTPSRDRNTEAFF. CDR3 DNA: TGTGCCAGCACCCCTAGTCGGGACAGGAACACTGAAGCTTTCTTT. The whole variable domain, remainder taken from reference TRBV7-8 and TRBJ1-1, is GAGVSQSPRYKVAKRGQDVALRCDPISGHVSLFWYQQALGQGPEFLTYFQNEAQLDKSGLPSDRFFAERPEGSVSTLKIQRTQQEDSAVYLCASTPSRDRNTEAFFGQGTRLTVV.